This T cell receptor beta chain emerged from a study of response to subunit inactivated influenza vaccine. V was shortened by 1 base and J by 0 bases, with 13 bases between the two germline ends. The CDR3 runs 15 residues. Germline assignment: CDR1 SQVTM and CDR2 ANQGSEA. TCRdb re-called the RT-PCR reads with MiXCR, one entry per CDR3 protein. Altogether 500,000 to 550,000 distinct CDR3 sequences are present, under 30% being singletons, with the ten largest covering about 2.8%. This clonotype turned up a few times. The sample also formed part of further work on T cells expressing NK-cell markers. That investigation notes: The authors made TCR beta cDNA libraries by 5'RACE template switching. This switching added a universal primer site and UMIs.

The sequence derives from a man aged 45-60 years who received an inactivated influenza vaccine. This chain links TRBV29-1 with TRBJ2-7; a possible D gene is TRBD2 (5 bases). This specimen consisted of CD4+ T cells sorted from PBMCs, obtained approximately 12 days after vaccination. As DNA, the CDR3 is TGCAGCGTTGAAGGAGGGCAGACAAACTCCTACGAGCAGTACTTC. Protein sequence: CSVEGGQTNSYEQYF.